This TCR beta chain was identified in a study of blood T cell repertoires in COVID-19. Some clones are missing from TCRdb's copy, which holds only in-frame ones; the method was immunoSEQ multiplex PCR. The sample lists some 250,000 clones, 70% to 90% occurring once. Germline V gene sequence: CDR1 MNHEY, CDR2 SVGAGI. Unmatched junction bases numbered 8, after V lost 5 bases and J lost 7 bases. CDR3 length: 15 amino acids. Sequenced input: PBMCs or T cells enriched from blood (not recorded which). The V gene is TRBV6-5, the J gene TRBJ1-6, with 7 bases identical to TRBD1. The clonotype comes from a woman in her 50s who had recovered from COVID-19. CDR3 sequence (DNA): TGTGCCAGCAGTCAAACAGGGGAGGCAAATTCACCCCTCCACTTT. Translation: CASSQTGEANSPLHF.